Each of the 16 T cell receptor beta chains below was sequenced from the same sample in a study of the immune and genomic landscape of osteosarcoma. Assay: immunoSEQ multiplex PCR; the TCRdb copy retains only in-frame clones and omits some. The data contain about 1,500 clones, under 75% of them singletons. Sequencing input: metastatic tumor tissue from the lung. Source of these receptors: a boy between 10 and 17 years old with osteosarcoma.

V gene TRBV7-6 combines with J gene TRBJ2-2; the match to TRBD2 covers 14 bases. V dropped 1 base and J dropped 4; count of bases not matched to a gene: 8. The germline V gene has CDR1 SGHVS and CDR2 FNYEAQ. This CDR3 spans 19 amino acids. The CDR3 region is CASSLEPGLAGGGTGELFF. The CDR3 bases are TGTGCCAGCAGCTTAGAACCAGGACTAGCGGGAGGCGGCACCGGGGAGCTGTTTTTT.

The sample holds a few counts of this clone. The chain carries TRBV19 and TRBJ2-1, with D possibly being TRBD1 (6 bases). V gave up 3 bases and J gave up 1 base, with 22 bases separating them. Germline values: CDR1 LNHDA, CDR2 SQIVND (reference sequence). The CDR3 runs 19 residues. DNA for the CDR3: TGTGCCAGTAGTATCAGTGCGGACAGTGAATACCATTCCTACAATGAGCAGTTCTTC. Protein: CASSISADSEYHSYNEQFF.

The CDR3 DNA is TGTGCCAGCAGCCGCCCGGGACAGGGTAGCAATGAGCAGTTCTTC. It is translated as CASSRPGQGSNEQFF. This chain joins TRBV7-3 and TRBJ2-1; 9 nucleotides agree with TRBD1. The CDR3 has 15 amino acids. The V gene's germline CDR1 is SGHTA and CDR2 FQGTGA. Trimming took 5 bases from V and 6 from J; bases not matched to a gene: 8.

The chain has TRBV7-8 and TRBJ2-5, with TRBD2 matching over 13 bases. V was clipped by 6 bases and J by 2 bases; unmatched bases: 3. This CDR3 has 15 amino acids. Germline-derived CDR1 and CDR2 are SGHVS and FQNEAQ. This CDR3 reads CASRLLAGGQETQYF. The CDR3 nucleotides are TGTGCCAGCAGGTTACTAGCGGGGGGGCAAGAGACCCAGTACTTC. Together with reference TRBV7-8 and TRBJ2-5, the CDR3 gives the full variable domain: GAGVSQSPRYKVAKRGQDVALRCDPISGHVSLFWYQQALGQGPEFLTYFQNEAQLDKSGLPSDRFFAERPEGSVSTLKIQRTQQEDSAVYLCASRLLAGGQETQYFGPGTRLLVL.

The rearrangement links TRBV2 to TRBJ1-3; possible D gene TRBD1, 5 bases. The germline CDR1 and CDR2 sequences are SNHLY and FYNNEI. V was shortened by 4 bases and J by 0 bases, with 10 bases between the two germline ends. This CDR3 is 15 amino acids long. This CDR3 reads CASSAQAFSGNTIYF. For the CDR3, the DNA is TGTGCCAGCAGTGCACAGGCCTTCTCTGGAAACACCATATATTTT.

The chain joins TRBV14 to TRBJ1-2; no reliable D call. This CDR3 has 14 residues. V lost 0 bases and J lost 8, with 13 bases in between. Germline CDR1 and CDR2: SGHDN and FVKESK. The CDR3 reads CASSQDTFGIGYTF. CDR3 nucleotide sequence: TGTGCCAGCAGCCAAGATACGTTCGGCATCGGCTACACCTTC.

The chain is built from TRBV27 and TRBJ2-1; the match to TRBD1 covers 10 bases. The CDR3 totals 11 residues. V lost 7 bases to trimming and J lost 14 bases; unmatched junction nucleotides: 5. CDR1 and CDR2 from the germline V gene are MNHEY and SMNVEV (reference sequence). The CDR3 loop reads CASIDRGREFF. The CDR3 bases are TGTGCCAGCATAGACAGGGGGCGGGAGTTCTTC.

J is TRBJ2-7 and V is TRBV18; 7 bases agree with TRBD1. This CDR3 region has 13 residues. The V and J ends lost 0 bases and 7 bases, in that order; junction bases with no gene match: 3. The germline V gene encodes CDR1 KGHSH and CDR2 LQKENI. The CDR3 sequence: CASSPPGTEEQYF. The CDR3 DNA reads as TGTGCCAGCTCACCACCGGGGACAGAAGAGCAGTACTTC. Together with reference TRBV18 and TRBJ2-7, the CDR3 gives the full variable domain: NAGVMQNPRHLVRRRGQEARLRCSPMKGHSHVYWYRQLPEEGLKFMVYLQKENIIDESGMPKERFSAEFPKEGPSILRIQQVVRGDSAAYFCASSPPGTEEQYFGPGTRLTVT.

CDR3 in amino acids: CASSPSYEQYF. The CDR3 region has the DNA TGTGCCAGCAGCCCTTCCTACGAGCAGTACTTC. The chain combines TRBV6-5 with TRBJ2-7; D gene unclear. Trimming removed 6 bases at V and 1 base at J, with 4 bases between. CDR1 is MNHEY and CDR2 is SVGAGI in the germline V gene. The CDR3 has 11 amino acids.

This chain uses TRBV11-3 with TRBJ2-2, with D hard to call. With 4 bases removed from V and 6 bases from J, the gap between germline ends came to 9 bases. The germline gives CDR1 SGHNT, CDR2 YENEEA. The CDR3 runs 13 residues. The CDR3 sequence: CASSWAGPGELFF. CDR3 bases: TGTGCCAGCAGCTGGGCAGGCCCCGGGGAGCTGTTTTTT.

By sample fraction, this clone is hyperexpanded (1% or more). The V call is TRBV13, the J call TRBJ1-2, with D unresolved. Germline V CDR1 and CDR2: PRHDT, FYEKMQ (reference sequence). This CDR3 is 14 amino acids long. Trimming took off 1 base at V and 0 bases at J, with 6 bases between the two ends. For the CDR3, the DNA is TGTGCCAGCAGCTTAGAGTTGGCTAACTATGGCTACACCTTC. Protein sequence: CASSLELANYGYTF. The full variable domain, in which reference TRBV13 and TRBJ1-2 provide the parts outside the CDR3, is AAGVIQSPRHLIKEKRETATLKCYPIPRHDTVYWYQQGPGQDPQFLISFYEKMQSDKGSIPDRFSAQQFSDYHSELNMSSLELGDSALYFCASSLELANYGYTFGSGTRLTVV.

This chain connects TRBV7-8 to TRBJ1-2; D unclear. Germline CDR1 SGHVS, CDR2 FQNEAQ. This CDR3 contains 16 residues. Trimming took off 0 bases at V and 4 bases at J, with 15 bases between the two ends. For the CDR3, the DNA is TGTGCCAGCAGCTTAGCGCGAGTTCCCCCTGCCTATGGCTACACCTTC. It codes for CASSLARVPPAYGYTF.

V is TRBV5-4 and J is TRBJ2-5; 8 bases are shared with TRBD2. Germline assignment: CDR1 SGHNT and CDR2 YYREEE (reference sequence). The ends lost 0 bases at V and 4 bases at J; junction bases unmatched: 8. This CDR3 comprises 16 residues. CDR3 residues: CASSLVAGSGGETQYF. In DNA, the CDR3 is TGTGCCAGCAGCTTGGTGGCCGGGAGCGGGGGAGAGACCCAGTACTTC.

J is TRBJ1-5 and V is TRBV6-5, with D maybe TRBD1 (5 bases). The germline V gene has CDR1 MNHEY and CDR2 SVGAGI. This CDR3 is 14 amino acids long. V shed 5 bases and J shed 2 bases, with 10 bases lying between them. CDR3 protein: CASSPGTGNQPQHF. As DNA, the CDR3 is TGTGCCAGCAGTCCAGGGACGGGCAATCAGCCCCAGCATTTT.

This clone turned up a few times. The J gene is TRBJ1-4, the V gene TRBV11-2; D may be TRBD1 (5 bases). Germline V lookup: CDR1 SGHAT, CDR2 FQNNGV. The CDR3 has 14 amino acids. The V and J ends lost 2 bases and 8 bases respectively, with 12 bases between them. Written as DNA, the CDR3 is TGTGCCAGCAGCTTAATCAGACAGAACGAAAAACTGTTTTTT. It specifies CASSLIRQNEKLFF. The entire variable domain, with the rest obtained from reference TRBV11-2 and TRBJ1-4, is as follows: EAGVAQSPRYKIIEKRQSVAFWCNPISGHATLYWYQQILGQGPKLLIQFQNNGVVDDSQLPKDRFSAERLKGVDSTLKIQPAKLEDSAVYLCASSLIRQNEKLFFGSGTQLSVL.

The chain uses TRBV27 and TRBJ1-2, with TRBD1 matching over 11 bases. V dropped 0 bases and J dropped 7; count of bases not matched to a gene: 7. Germline V gene sequence: CDR1 MNHEY, CDR2 SMNVEV (reference sequence). The CDR3 sequence is 16 residues long. The CDR3 is CASSLSYGTGGSGYTF. The CDR3 DNA sequence: TGTGCCAGCAGTTTATCATACGGGACAGGGGGTAGTGGCTACACCTTC.